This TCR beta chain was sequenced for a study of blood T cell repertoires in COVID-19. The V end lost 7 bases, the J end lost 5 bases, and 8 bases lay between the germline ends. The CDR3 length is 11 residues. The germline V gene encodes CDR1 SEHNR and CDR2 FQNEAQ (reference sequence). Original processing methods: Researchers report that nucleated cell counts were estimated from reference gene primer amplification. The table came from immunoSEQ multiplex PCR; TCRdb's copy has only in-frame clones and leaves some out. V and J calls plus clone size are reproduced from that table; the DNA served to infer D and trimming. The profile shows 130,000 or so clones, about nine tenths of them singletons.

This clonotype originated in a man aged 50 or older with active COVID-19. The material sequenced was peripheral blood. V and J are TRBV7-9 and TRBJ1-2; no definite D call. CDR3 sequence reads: CASNRDYGYTF. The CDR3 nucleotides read TGTGCCAGCAATCGGGATTATGGCTACACCTTC.